This TCR beta chain was recovered during a study of T-cell reconstitution after alpha-beta-depleted transplantation in children. This clonotype appeared many times. This sample's TCRbeta library carried unique molecular identifier barcodes. Using its own MiXCR run on the PCR reads, TCRdb lists one record per CDR3 protein. This table holds 150,000 to 250,000 distinct CDR3 sequences, roughly 15% found once. This CDR3 spans 16 amino acids. V was shortened by 5 bases and J by 4 bases, with 18 bases between the two germline ends. This sequence was found in a human donor who donated a stem cell graft to a child with acute lymphoblastic leukemia. The sequenced sample was PBMCs from the stem cell graft donor, obtained from the stem cell graft. The rearrangement uses TRBV12-3 or TRBV12-4 and TRBJ2-1; D remains ambiguous. The DNA of the CDR3 is TGTGCCAGCAGTCCACCGACCAACCTTGGGTACAATGAGCAGTTCTTC. Its translation is CASSPPTNLGYNEQFF.